This paragraph reports one T cell receptor (beta chain). This sample was taken from a study of shared clonotypes between healthy human individuals. Each PCR replicate from the sorted subsets contained about 210 ng DNA, which is about 30,000 T cell genomes. Profiling relied on immunoSEQ multiplex PCR, and the TCRdb table lists in-frame clones only, not all of them. The table lists 2 million to 2.5 million clones, 85% to 95% of them singletons. Per the germline V gene, CDR1 is SGDLS and CDR2 is YYNGEE. The ends were cut back, 0 bases at V and 5 bases at J, with 11 bases in the middle. CDR3 length: 14 residues.

The TCR sequence derives from a man aged 18-30 years in good health. Sequencing was performed on naive CD4+ T cells sorted from blood. The subset here: CD45RA+ positively selected. The V and J genes are TRBV9 and TRBJ2-5; no definite D call. The CDR3 is CASSVDGARETQYF. The CDR3 DNA sequence: TGTGCCAGCAGCGTAGATGGCGCTAGGGAGACCCAGTACTTC.